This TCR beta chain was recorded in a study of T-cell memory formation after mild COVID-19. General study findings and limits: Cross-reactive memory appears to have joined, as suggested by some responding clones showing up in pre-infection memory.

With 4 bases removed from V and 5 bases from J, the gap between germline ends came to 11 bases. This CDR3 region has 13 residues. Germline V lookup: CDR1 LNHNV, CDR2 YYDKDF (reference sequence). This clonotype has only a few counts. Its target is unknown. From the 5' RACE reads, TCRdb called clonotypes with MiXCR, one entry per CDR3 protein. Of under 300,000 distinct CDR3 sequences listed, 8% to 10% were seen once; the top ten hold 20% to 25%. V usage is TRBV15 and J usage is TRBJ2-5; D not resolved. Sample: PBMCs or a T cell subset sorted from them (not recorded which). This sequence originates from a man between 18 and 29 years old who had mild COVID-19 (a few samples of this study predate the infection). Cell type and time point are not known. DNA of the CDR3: TGTGCCACCAGCAAAGACCAATGGGAGACCCAGTACTTC. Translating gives CATSKDQWETQYF.